These 14 T cell receptor beta chains share one sample of origin, sequenced in a study of blood T cell repertoires in COVID-19. The table came from immunoSEQ multiplex PCR; TCRdb's copy has only in-frame clones and leaves some out. The sample includes 400,000 to 550,000 clones, 80% to 90% of them seen just once. Sequenced input: peripheral blood. The receptors were sampled from a woman aged 30 to 39 with acute or convalescent COVID-19.

The J gene is TRBJ2-7, the V gene TRBV7-8; 10 bases map to TRBD1. Germline V gene lookup returns CDR1 SGHVS and CDR2 FQNEAQ. This CDR3 is 15 amino acids long. J was trimmed by 4 bases and V by 5 bases; bases with no gene match: 8. The CDR3 DNA is TGTGCCAGCAGCAGAGACAGGGGGCGCGGTTACGAGCAGTACTTC. Protein sequence: CASSRDRGRGYEQYF.

This clone was observed a single time. The chain recombines TRBV29-1 with TRBJ2-2; D ambiguous. The CDR3 is 10 amino acids. CDR1 is SQVTM and CDR2 is ANQGSEA in the germline V gene. V lost 4 bases to trimming and J lost 6 bases, with 3 bases between them. The CDR3 region is CSVVSGELFF. The CDR3 DNA sequence: TGCAGCGTTGTCTCCGGGGAGCTGTTTTTT.

The CDR3 protein is CASTLRQTANYGYTF. CDR3 nucleotides: TGTGCCAGCACCCTTCGACAGACTGCGAACTATGGCTACACCTTC. This chain links TRBV2 with TRBJ1-2, with D maybe TRBD1 (5 bases). The germline CDR1 and CDR2 sequences are SNHLY and FYNNEI. V lost 7 bases to trimming and J lost 2 bases, with 17 bases between them. CDR3 length: 15 residues.

The gene calls are TRBV5-1 and TRBJ2-3; 15 positions match TRBD2. There are 16 residues in the CDR3. The trim removed 3 bases at V and 6 bases at J, leaving 5 bases unmatched. CDR1 is SGHRS and CDR2 is YFSETQ in the germline V gene. CDR3 sequence: CASSSTGTSGGDTQYF. CDR3 DNA sequence: TGCGCCAGCAGCTCAACCGGGACTAGCGGGGGGGATACGCAGTATTTT.

CDR3: CASSVGEGGGITYEQYF. Here the CDR3 DNA reads TGTGCCAGCAGCGTAGGGGAGGGAGGGGGAATTACCTACGAGCAGTACTTC. The V call is TRBV9, the J call TRBJ2-7; D perhaps matches TRBD2 (7 bases). The CDR3 spans 17 residues. Trimming pared 0 bases from V and 2 bases from J, leaving 18 bases between. The germline gives CDR1 SGDLS, CDR2 YYNGEE.

The chain links TRBV18 to TRBJ1-1; TRBD1 aligns across 7 bases. The germline gives CDR1 KGHSH, CDR2 LQKENI. The CDR3 runs to 13 residues. Trimming at V came to 6 bases and at J to 5 bases, leaving 6 bases not matched to a gene. CDR3 region: CASSTGVETEAFF. The DNA of the CDR3 is TGTGCCAGCTCCACAGGGGTGGAAACTGAAGCTTTCTTT.

The rearrangement links TRBV4-1 to TRBJ2-1; TRBD1 is a possible D gene (5 bases). The CDR3 covers 15 residues. The V and J ends lost 4 bases and 5 bases respectively, with 15 bases between them. Germline V lookup: CDR1 MGHRA, CDR2 YSYEKL. The chain's CDR3 is CASSPGMGRDNEQFF. CDR3 DNA: TGCGCCAGCAGCCCCGGAATGGGCAGGGACAATGAGCAGTTCTTC.

The chain carries TRBV2 and TRBJ2-3, with D tentatively TRBD2 (5 bases). The CDR3 is 14 residues long. Trimming shortened V by 7 bases and J by 0 bases, and 11 bases separated the two germline ends. Germline CDR1 reads SNHLY; CDR2 reads FYNNEI. The CDR3 sequence is CASNPGFSTDTQYF. CDR3 bases: TGTGCCAGCAACCCGGGATTTAGCACAGATACGCAGTATTTT.

This CDR3 is CASSGGGSSTDTQYF. The CDR3 DNA is TGTGCCAGCAGTGGTGGGGGGTCCAGCACAGATACGCAGTATTTT. The chain recombines TRBV2 with TRBJ2-3, with D maybe TRBD2 (6 bases). Germline V CDR1 and CDR2: SNHLY, FYNNEI. V lost 4 bases, J lost 0 bases, and 11 bases lay in between. The CDR3 is 15 amino acids.

The CDR3 DNA reads as TGTGCCAGCAGCCTTGACTCAATAGGAGAAAAACTGTTTTTT. It encodes CASSLDSIGEKLFF. The chain recombines TRBV3-1 (or the pseudogene TRBV3-2) with TRBJ1-4; D is ambiguous. Germline assignment: CDR1 LGHDT and CDR2 YNNKEL (reference sequence). The length of the CDR3 is 14 residues. Deletions cut 4 bases from V and 8 bases from J, with 14 bases between.

The rearrangement joins TRBV5-5 to TRBJ2-1; 15 bases map to TRBD2. The CDR3 is 18 residues long. The J segment lost 8 bases and the V segment lost 3 bases, leaving 12 bases of the junction unmatched. Germline V gives CDR1 SGHKS, CDR2 YYEKEE (reference sequence). CDR3 sequence reads: CASSSGLAGGPSFDEQFF. CDR3 bases: TGTGCCAGCAGCTCCGGACTAGCGGGGGGGCCAAGCTTCGATGAGCAGTTCTTC.

As DNA, the CDR3 is TGTGCCAGCAGCTTAAACAGGGCTGCAGAGACCCAGTACTTC. It is translated as CASSLNRAAETQYF. The chain employs TRBV5-5 and TRBJ2-5; TRBD1 might be the D (6 bases). This CDR3 contains 14 residues. From germline, CDR1 is SGHKS and CDR2 YYEKEE (reference sequence). V lost 2 bases, J lost 4 bases, and 12 bases lay in between.

This rearrangement joins TRBV7-7 to TRBJ1-6; TRBD1 might be the D (5 bases). The CDR3 spans 20 residues. From germline, CDR1 is SSHAT and CDR2 FNYEAQ (reference sequence). Trimming cost V 3 bases and J 0 bases, with 21 bases left between them. The CDR3 is CASSFGRAGLSSSYNSPLHF. DNA of the CDR3: TGTGCCAGCAGCTTCGGCCGGGCAGGGCTATCGAGCTCCTATAATTCACCCCTCCACTTT.

In its sample, this clone was seen many times. Other DNA variants within this sample encode the same CDR3. The chain carries TRBV4-1 and TRBJ2-2; TRBD1 agrees at 9 bases. CDR1 and CDR2 from the germline V gene are MGHRA and YSYEKL. Unmatched junction bases numbered 2, after V lost 8 bases and J lost 1 base. The CDR3 is 14 amino acids. CDR3 nucleotide sequence: TGCGCCAGCTCGGACAGGGGGAACACCGGGGAGCTGTTTTTT. Translated, it gives CASSDRGNTGELFF.